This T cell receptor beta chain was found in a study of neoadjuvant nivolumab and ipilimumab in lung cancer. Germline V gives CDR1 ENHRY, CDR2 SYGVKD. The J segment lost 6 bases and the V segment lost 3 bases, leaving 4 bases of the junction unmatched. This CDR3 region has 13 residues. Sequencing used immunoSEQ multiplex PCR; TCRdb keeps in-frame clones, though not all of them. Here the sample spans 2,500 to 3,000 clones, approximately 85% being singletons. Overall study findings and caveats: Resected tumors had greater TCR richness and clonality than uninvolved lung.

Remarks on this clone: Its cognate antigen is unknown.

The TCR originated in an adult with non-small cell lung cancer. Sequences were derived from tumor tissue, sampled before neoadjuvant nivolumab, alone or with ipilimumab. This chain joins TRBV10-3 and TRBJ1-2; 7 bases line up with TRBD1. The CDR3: CAISDLTGDGYTF. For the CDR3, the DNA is TGTGCCATCAGTGACTTAACAGGGGATGGCTACACCTTC.